Below are 18 T cell receptor beta chains sequenced from a single sample in a study of Graves' ophthalmopathy and Graves' hyperthyroidism (dated by TCRdb to between 2017 and 2018). Sequenced on an Illumina HiSeq 2000. For repertoire sequencing, TCR beta CDR3 regions were amplified from RNA transcripts. A first-round RT-PCR used HTBI primers with the Qiagen OneStep RT-PCR kit, followed by a second-round multiplex PCR, size selection and purification. TCRdb reanalyzed the raw reads on its own, using fastp at Q25 for trimming and MiXCR for clone calling, and kept in-frame beta chains. Every CDR3 protein is listed once, alongside the most common genes and DNA of its rows. The table for this sample lists roughly 480,000 distinct CDR3 sequences; roughly 14% of them were counted only once. The biggest ten clones account for 9.8% of the sample. Sequenced: blood. The receptors derive from a woman in her thirties with Graves' ophthalmopathy. Donor details come from another sample of the same person, matched by shared clones.

The sample holds a few counts of this clonotype. This may arise from a read error, as a much more abundant clone is one base away. V is TRBV25-1 and J is TRBJ1-6; D might be TRBD1 (6 bases). From germline, CDR1 is MGHDK and CDR2 SYGVNS. CDR3 length: 14 amino acids. The CDR3 DNA reads as TGTGCCAGCAGTGAAGAAGGGGGGAGTTCACCCCTCCGCTTT. It specifies CASSEEGGSSPLRF.

This clonotype was found many times. The chain employs TRBV12-3 or TRBV12-4 and TRBJ2-7; possibly TRBD2 for D (5 bases). The CDR3 extends over 13 amino acids. V dropped 6 bases and J dropped 6 bases, with 15 bases sitting between them. CDR3 nucleotide sequence: TGTGCCAGCAGCACACTGGGAGCTACCGAGCAGTACTTC. Protein product: CASSTLGATEQYF.

V is TRBV6-1 and J is TRBJ1-6, with D possibly matching TRBD1 (5 bases). With 9 bases removed from V and 10 bases from J, the gap between germline ends came to 13 bases. This CDR3 is built from 12 residues. Germline values: CDR1 MNHNS, CDR2 SASEGT. For the CDR3, the DNA is TGTGCCAGTGGGGCCCTGAACTCACCCCTCCACTTT. Its protein is CASGALNSPLHF.

A remark on this clonotype: A much more abundant neighbour one base away suggests this may be a read error. V is TRBV28 and J is TRBJ2-5; D is perhaps TRBD2 (6 bases). There are 13 residues in the CDR3. Trimming took 11 bases from V and 1 from J, leaving 14 bases between them. The germline V gene encodes CDR1 MDHEN and CDR2 SYDVKM. The CDR3, as DNA: TGTGCCTGCACCCTGGGGGGCCAAGAGACCCAGTACTTC. As protein: CACTLGGQETQYF.

This clonotype was found many times. The V gene is TRBV7-6, the J gene TRBJ1-6; TRBD1 matches at 7 bases. CDR3 size: 15 residues. The J segment lost 8 bases and the V segment lost 0 bases, leaving 4 bases of the junction unmatched. Germline-derived CDR1 and CDR2 are SGHVS and FNYEAQ. CDR3 in DNA: TGTGCCAGCAGCTTAGCTGGACAGGTGGATTCACCCCTCCACTTT. As protein: CASSLAGQVDSPLHF.

This clonotype was found many times. This chain connects TRBV20-1 to TRBJ1-5; perhaps TRBD1 as D (5 bases). Germline CDR1 and CDR2: DFQATT and SNEGSKA (reference sequence). CDR3 size: 15 residues. V was pared by 3 bases and J by 2 bases, with 14 bases between. The CDR3 region is CSARDKKWGNQPQHF. CDR3 bases: TGCAGTGCTAGGGACAAAAAGTGGGGCAATCAGCCCCAGCATTTT.

This clonotype was detected many times. The V gene is TRBV27, the J gene TRBJ1-3; D unclear. This CDR3 is 13 amino acids long. CDR1 and CDR2 (germline): MNHEY, SMNVEV (reference sequence). The ends were cut back, 5 bases at V and 4 bases at J, with 9 bases in the middle. CDR3 nucleotides: TGTGCCAGCAGTCTAGACCAGGGAAACACCATATATTTT. This gives the protein CASSLDQGNTIYF.

This clonotype occurred a few times. This rearrangement joins TRBV6-1 to TRBJ1-2; no clear D gene. The germline V gene encodes CDR1 MNHNS and CDR2 SASEGT. The germline V and J ends were trimmed by 1 base and 4 bases, with 7 bases remaining between them. The CDR3 covers 13 residues. Here the CDR3 DNA reads TGTGCCAGCAGTGAAGTAAAGACCTATGGCTACACCTTC. Amino acid sequence: CASSEVKTYGYTF.

This clonotype came up many times. The rearrangement links TRBV6-2 or TRBV6-3 to TRBJ2-2; D possibly uses TRBD1 or TRBD2 (5 bases each). Germline V lookup: CDR1 MNHEY, CDR2 SVGEGT. The CDR3 loop spans 16 amino acids. Trimming took 6 bases from V and 2 from J, leaving 16 bases between them. Written as DNA, the CDR3 is TGTGCCAGCAGAGAAACTAGGGGCGCAAACACCGGGGAGCTGTTTTTT. This translates into CASRETRGANTGELFF.

At least ten counts were recorded for this clonotype. The genes are TRBV28 and TRBJ2-5, with TRBD2 identical over 14 bases. The germline V gene encodes CDR1 MDHEN and CDR2 SYDVKM. The junction had 3 bases not matched to a gene; V was cut back by 10 bases and J by 2 bases. This CDR3 has 14 amino acids. In nucleotides, the CDR3 is TGTGCCACCCGACTAGCGGGGGGGCAAGAGACCCAGTACTTC. As protein: CATRLAGGQETQYF.

This clonotype has only a few counts. The CDR3 DNA follows: TGCGCCAGCAGTATCGGGGGCGAATCACCCCTCCACTTT. Protein product: CASSIGGESPLHF. The chain employs TRBV10-2 and TRBJ1-6; tentatively, D is TRBD1 (6 bases). V was trimmed by 5 bases and J by 10 bases, leaving 12 bases between them. Germline CDR1 is WSHSY and CDR2 is SAAADI. The CDR3 consists of 13 residues.

This clonotype was picked up a small number of times. The chain recombines TRBV30 with TRBJ2-3, with 7 nucleotides matching TRBD2. Trimming cost V 2 bases and J 2 bases; bases outside gene matches: 7. CDR1 is GTSNPN, CDR2 SVGIG, per germline (reference sequence). There are 15 residues in the CDR3. The CDR3 nucleotides are TGTGCCTGGAGTCACCACGGGGGGATCACAGATACGCAGTATTTT. Its protein product is CAWSHHGGITDTQYF. The variable domain in full, with the rest retrieved from reference TRBV30 and TRBJ2-3, is SQTIHQWPATLVQPVGSPLSLECTVEGTSNPNLYWYRQAAGRGLQLLFYSVGIGQISSEVPQNLSASRPQDRQFILSSKKLLLSDSGFYLCAWSHHGGITDTQYFGPGTRLTVL.

This chain joins TRBV15 and TRBJ1-2, with D uncertain. The CDR3 runs 18 residues. Germline CDR1 reads LNHNV; CDR2 reads YYDKDF (reference sequence). V lost 3 bases, J lost 0 bases, and 20 bases lay in between. The CDR3 here is CATSSLAPERVPNYGYTF. In nucleotides, the CDR3 is TGTGCCACCAGCAGCTTAGCCCCCGAGAGGGTACCTAACTATGGCTACACCTTC.

This clonotype was detected ten times or more. The rearrangement joins TRBV6-2 or TRBV6-3 to TRBJ2-5, with D maybe TRBD2 (5 bases). Germline CDR1 MNHEY, CDR2 SVGEGT. CDR3 length equals 14 residues. The V gene lost 6 bases and the J gene lost 4 bases, with 15 bases spanning the gap. CDR3 DNA: TGTGCCAGCAGGACGCCGGGGTGGGGAGAGACCCAGTACTTC. It translates to CASRTPGWGETQYF.

This clonotype turned up a few times. The chain links TRBV5-1 to TRBJ2-7; 8 positions match TRBD2. J lost 3 bases, V lost 4 bases, and 6 bases had no gene match. The CDR3 is 14 amino acids. Germline V gives CDR1 SGHRS, CDR2 YFSETQ. In DNA, the CDR3 is TGCGCCAGCAGCGGAGGGACTAGGGGCTACGAGCAGTACTTC. This encodes CASSGGTRGYEQYF.

This clonotype was counted many times. The chain is built from TRBV20-1 and TRBJ1-2, with 7 positions matching TRBD1. V was clipped by 0 bases and J by 8 bases; unmatched bases: 9. The germline CDR1 and CDR2 sequences are DFQATT and SNEGSKA (reference sequence). The CDR3 covers 14 residues. CDR3 protein: CSARDQGELVGYTF. The DNA for the CDR3 is TGCAGTGCTAGAGATCAGGGGGAACTCGTAGGCTACACCTTC.

This clonotype has at least ten counts. The V gene is TRBV6-2 or TRBV6-3, the J gene TRBJ1-5; TRBD1 might be the D (6 bases). Trimming took 7 bases from V and 5 from J, leaving 15 bases between them. This CDR3 is 14 amino acids long. Germline V gene sequence: CDR1 MNHEY, CDR2 SVGEGT. The CDR3 region is CASKRSQGHQPQHF. CDR3 sequence (DNA): TGTGCCAGCAAACGGTCGCAGGGGCATCAGCCCCAGCATTTT.

The chain joins TRBV4-1 to TRBJ2-5; D gene ambiguous. CDR3 size: 17 residues. Germline V gene data show CDR1 as MGHRA and CDR2 as YSYEKL. V lost 4 bases, J lost 0 bases, and 18 bases lay in between. The chain's CDR3 is CASSPTARDLYQETQYF. The CDR3 region has the DNA TGCGCCAGCAGCCCTACGGCTAGAGATTTGTACCAAGAGACCCAGTACTTC.